The source of this TCR beta chain is a study of blood T cell repertoires in COVID-19. Whole-study context: Researchers got acute and convalescent COVID-19 samples from the United States, Italy and Spain. Sources were T cells, B-cell-depleted T cells, or PBMCs; the material itself was cDNA or gDNA.

This CDR3 comprises 15 residues. Germline CDR1 and CDR2: SGHTA and FQGTGA. The V and J ends lost 6 bases and 5 bases, in that order; junction bases with no gene match: 8. Per the study methods: Amplification from reference gene primers served as the basis for estimated nucleated cell counts. The data were produced by immunoSEQ multiplex PCR, yet TCRdb's version contains in-frame clones alone and is incomplete. V and J calls and clone size come straight from that table; D and trimming were deduced from the DNA. The repertoire holds over 90,000 clones, around 82% seen once, with under 15% in the top ten.

This clonotype was sampled from a human donor in a cohort sampled during active or convalescent COVID-19. Specimen: peripheral blood. The chain uses TRBV7-3 and TRBJ2-3; 10 bases line up with TRBD1. The CDR3 protein is CASSLSGTGEDTQYF. The CDR3 nucleotides are TGTGCCAGCAGTCTTTCCGGGACAGGGGAAGATACGCAGTATTTT.